The sequence of this T cell receptor (beta chain) was determined in a study of cytotoxic CD8 clonotypes in ibrutinib-treated CLL. Study-wide background: Enrolment comprised around 11 relapsed/refractory and roughly 15 treatment-naive patients; 17 to 18 were IGHV unmutated. Treatment had run for a median approximately eleven months, range 6 to 36, when response samples were taken. Average yields of approximately 260,000 productive templates and about 97,000 productive rearrangements characterized the samples.

TCRdb keeps only in-frame clones here, not all; method: immunoSEQ multiplex PCR. Of about 130,000 clones listed, 75% to 85% were seen once; the top ten hold roughly 13%. This clone is a singleton in its sample. The specimen comprised PBMCs, sampled after 12 months of ibrutinib treatment. This clonotype was obtained from a human donor with chronic lymphocytic leukemia.

The CDR3 DNA sequence: TGCGCCAGCAGCCAAAATGGACAGGTGAACACTGAAGCTTTCTTT. Translation: CASSQNGQVNTEAFF. The chain employs TRBV4-1 and TRBJ1-1, with TRBD1 identical over 7 bases. The CDR3 is 15 residues long. With 2 bases clipped from V and 0 bases from J, the junction kept 3 bases outside the gene matches. The germline V gene encodes CDR1 MGHRA and CDR2 YSYEKL.